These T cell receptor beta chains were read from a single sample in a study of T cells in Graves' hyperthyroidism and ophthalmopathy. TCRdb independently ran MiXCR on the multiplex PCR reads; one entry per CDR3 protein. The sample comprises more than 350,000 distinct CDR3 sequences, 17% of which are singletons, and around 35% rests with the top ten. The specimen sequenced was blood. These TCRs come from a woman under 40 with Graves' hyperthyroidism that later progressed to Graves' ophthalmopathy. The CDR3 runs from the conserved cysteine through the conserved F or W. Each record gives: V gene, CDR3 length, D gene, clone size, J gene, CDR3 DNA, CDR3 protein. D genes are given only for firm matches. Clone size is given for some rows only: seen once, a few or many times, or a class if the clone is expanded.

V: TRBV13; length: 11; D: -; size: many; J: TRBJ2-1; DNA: TGTGCCAGCAGCTCTGCCCATGAGCAGTTCTTC; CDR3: CASSSAHEQFF
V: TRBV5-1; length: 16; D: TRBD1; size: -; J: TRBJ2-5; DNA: TGCGCCAGCAGCTTGTTGAACAGGGGGCATGGAGAGACCCAGTACTTC; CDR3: CASSLLNRGHGETQYF
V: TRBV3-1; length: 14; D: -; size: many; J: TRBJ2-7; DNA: TGTGCCAGCAGCCAAGACGGGCGCAGGGGCGAGCAGTACTTC; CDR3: CASSQDGRRGEQYF
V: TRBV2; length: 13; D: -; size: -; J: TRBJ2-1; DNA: TGTGCCAGCAACCAAGAGCTAGGTGGTGAGCAGTTCTTC; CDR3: CASNQELGGEQFF
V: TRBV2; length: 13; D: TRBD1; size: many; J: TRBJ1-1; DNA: TGTGCCAGCAGTGTGTTACAGGGGGATGAAGCTTTCTTT; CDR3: CASSVLQGDEAFF
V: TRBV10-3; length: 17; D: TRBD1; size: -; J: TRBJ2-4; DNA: TGTGCCATCAGTGAGCCGGGACAGCCACTAGCCAAAAACATTCAGTACTTC; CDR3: CAISEPGQPLAKNIQYF
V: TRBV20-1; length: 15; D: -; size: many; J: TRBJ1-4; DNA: TGCAGTGCTAGGGCCCCGGGACGTACTAATGAAAAACTGTTTTTT; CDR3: CSARAPGRTNEKLFF
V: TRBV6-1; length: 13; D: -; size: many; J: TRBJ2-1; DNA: TGTGCCAGCAGTGAATACGACTACAATGAGCAGTTCTTC; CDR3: CASSEYDYNEQFF
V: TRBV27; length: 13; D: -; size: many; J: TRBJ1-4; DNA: TGTGCCAGCAAGGCGGGGGCTAATGAAAAACTGTTTTTT; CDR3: CASKAGANEKLFF
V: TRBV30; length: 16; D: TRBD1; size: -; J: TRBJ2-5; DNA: TGTGCCTGGAGACGCGGGACAGGGGGGTACCAAGAGACCCAGTACTTC; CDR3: CAWRRGTGGYQETQYF
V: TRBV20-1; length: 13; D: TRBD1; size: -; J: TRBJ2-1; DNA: TGCAGTGCTAGACAGGGGGCGGACAATGAGCAGTTCTTC; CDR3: CSARQGADNEQFF
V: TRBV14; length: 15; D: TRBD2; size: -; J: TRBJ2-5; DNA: TGTGCCAGCAGCCTTTCCGGGACTAGCGGAGAGACCCAGTACTTC; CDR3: CASSLSGTSGETQYF
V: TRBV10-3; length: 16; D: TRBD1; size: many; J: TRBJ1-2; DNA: TGTGCCATCAGTGAGCCTTGGACAGGATACCCTTATGGCTACACCTTC; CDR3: CAISEPWTGYPYGYTF
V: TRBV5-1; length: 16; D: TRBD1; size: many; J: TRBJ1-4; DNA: TGCGCCAGCAGCTTGGACAGGGGGCGGACTGATGAAAAACTGTTTTTT; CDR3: CASSLDRGRTDEKLFF
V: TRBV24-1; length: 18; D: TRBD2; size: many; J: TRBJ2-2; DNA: TGTGCCACCAGTGATCGATCGACTAGCGGGGTTTTATCCGGGGAGCTGTTTTTT; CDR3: CATSDRSTSGVLSGELFF
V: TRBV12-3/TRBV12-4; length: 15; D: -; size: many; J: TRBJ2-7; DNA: TGTGCCAGCAGTGGTCACTGGACGCCAGAAGGAGAGCAGTACTTC; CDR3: CASSGHWTPEGEQYF
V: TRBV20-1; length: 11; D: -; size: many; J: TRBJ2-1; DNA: TGCAGTGCTCGCTGGGGGAATGAGCAGTTCTTC; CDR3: CSARWGNEQFF
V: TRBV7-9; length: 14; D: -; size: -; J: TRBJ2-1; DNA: TGTGCCAGCAGCTCAAGATCACCAAGAAATGAGCAGTTCTTC; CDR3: CASSSRSPRNEQFF
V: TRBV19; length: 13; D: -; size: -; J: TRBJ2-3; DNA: TGTGCCAGTAGTACCCCGGGCACAGATACGCAGTATTTT; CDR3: CASSTPGTDTQYF
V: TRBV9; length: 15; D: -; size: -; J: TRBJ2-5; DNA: TGTGCCAGCAGCGTCGCAGGGGCTCCTGGGGAGACCCAGTACTTC; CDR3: CASSVAGAPGETQYF
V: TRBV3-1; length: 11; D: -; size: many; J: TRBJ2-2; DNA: TGTGCCAGCAGCGAATCCAGGGAGCTGTTTTTT; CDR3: CASSESRELFF
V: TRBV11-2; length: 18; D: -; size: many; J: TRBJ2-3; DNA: TGTGCCAGCAGCTTAGATATAAGCACAGGAGGCCTTTCAGATACGCAGTATTTT; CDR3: CASSLDISTGGLSDTQYF
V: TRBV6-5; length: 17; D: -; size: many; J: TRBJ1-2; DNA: TGTGCCAGCAGTTACTTGGGCAGCGAGAGATTTAACTATGGCTACACCTTC; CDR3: CASSYLGSERFNYGYTF
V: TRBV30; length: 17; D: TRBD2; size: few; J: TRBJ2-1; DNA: TGTGCCTGGAGTTTCCCTAGCGGGAGCCCCACCTACCATGAGCAGTTCTTC; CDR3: CAWSFPSGSPTYHEQFF
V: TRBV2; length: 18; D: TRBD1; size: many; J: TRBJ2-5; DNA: TGTGCCAGCAGTGAGCAGATAGTAAGGACAGGGGGTAAAGAGACCCAGTACTTC; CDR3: CASSEQIVRTGGKETQYF
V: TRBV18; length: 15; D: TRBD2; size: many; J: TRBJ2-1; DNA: TGTGCCAGCTCACAGGCGAGGGAGGGCCCAATTGAGCAGTTCTTC; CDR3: CASSQAREGPIEQFF
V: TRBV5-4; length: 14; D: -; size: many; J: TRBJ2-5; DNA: TGTGCCAGCAGCTTGGACAGAGCATCCGAGACCCAGTACTTC; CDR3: CASSLDRASETQYF
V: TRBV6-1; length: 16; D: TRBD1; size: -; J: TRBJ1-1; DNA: TGTGCCAGCAGAGTTCTGGGACAGGGACCGAACACTGAAGCTTTCTTT; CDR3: CASRVLGQGPNTEAFF
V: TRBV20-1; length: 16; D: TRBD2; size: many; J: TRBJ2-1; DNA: TGCAGTGCCGGGACTAGCGGGGGGCGAATCTACAATGAGCAGTTCTTC; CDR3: CSAGTSGGRIYNEQFF
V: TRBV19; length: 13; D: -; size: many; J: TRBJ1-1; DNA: TGTGCCAGTAGTCGTACAGGGAGAGATGAAGCTTTCTTT; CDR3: CASSRTGRDEAFF
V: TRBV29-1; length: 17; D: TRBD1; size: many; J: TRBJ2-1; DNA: TGCAGCGTTGAAGATGGGACAGGGGGGTTTTCCTACAATGAGCAGTTCTTC; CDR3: CSVEDGTGGFSYNEQFF
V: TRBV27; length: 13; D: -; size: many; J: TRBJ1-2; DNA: TGTGCCAGCAGTTTTGGGCAGCCAGGGGGCTACACCTTC; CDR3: CASSFGQPGGYTF
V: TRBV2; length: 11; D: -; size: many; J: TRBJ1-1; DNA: TGTGCCAGTCTAGGGGACACTGAAGCTTTCTTT; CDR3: CASLGDTEAFF
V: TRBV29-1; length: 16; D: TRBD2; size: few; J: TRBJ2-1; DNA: TGCAGCACGAAGCTACTAGCGGCTGGACTTGGTAATGAGCAGTTCTTC; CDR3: CSTKLLAAGLGNEQFF
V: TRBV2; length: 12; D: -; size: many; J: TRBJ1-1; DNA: TGTGCCAGCAGTGAGTCGAACACTGAAGCTTTCTTT; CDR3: CASSESNTEAFF
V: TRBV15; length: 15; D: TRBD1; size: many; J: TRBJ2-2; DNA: TGTGCCACCAGCAGAGACAGGGGGCATGGCGGGGAGCTGTTTTTT; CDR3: CATSRDRGHGGELFF
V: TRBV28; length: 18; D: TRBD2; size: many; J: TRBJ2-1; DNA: TGTGCCAGCAGTTTCCTCCGGGGGACTAGCGGGAGCTACAATGAGCAGTTCTTC; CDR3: CASSFLRGTSGSYNEQFF
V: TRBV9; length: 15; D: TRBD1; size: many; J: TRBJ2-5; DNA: TGTGCCAGCAGCGCGACAGGGGGCACCGGAGAGACCCAGTACTTC; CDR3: CASSATGGTGETQYF
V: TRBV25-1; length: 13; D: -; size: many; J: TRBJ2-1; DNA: TGTGCCAGCAACGATGCGCTTAACAATGAGCAGTTCTTC; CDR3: CASNDALNNEQFF
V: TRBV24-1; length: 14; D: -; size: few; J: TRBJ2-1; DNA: TGTGCCACCAGTGATAAACAGGGAATATATGAGCAGTTCTTC; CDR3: CATSDKQGIYEQFF
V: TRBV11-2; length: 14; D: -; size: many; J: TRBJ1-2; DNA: TGTGCCAGCAGCTTAGGAGTTGGAGATTATGGCTACACCTTC; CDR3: CASSLGVGDYGYTF
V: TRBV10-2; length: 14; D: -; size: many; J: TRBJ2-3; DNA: TGCGCCAGCAGTGCCGTTTCTAGCACAGATACGCAGTATTTT; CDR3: CASSAVSSTDTQYF
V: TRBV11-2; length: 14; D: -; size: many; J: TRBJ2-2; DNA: TGTGCCAGCAGCTCACGTGGGGACACCGGGGAGCTGTTTTTT; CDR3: CASSSRGDTGELFF
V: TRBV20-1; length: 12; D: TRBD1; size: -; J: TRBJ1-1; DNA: TGCAGTGCTCAACCGACAGGGGTTGGAGCTTTCTTT; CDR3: CSAQPTGVGAFF
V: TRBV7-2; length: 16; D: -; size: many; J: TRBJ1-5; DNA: TGTGCCAGCAGCTTGAGTGGCAGGGGCTCTAATCAGCCCCAGCATTTT; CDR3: CASSLSGRGSNQPQHF